The rows below give T cell receptor beta chains drawn from one sample of a study of CD8 T cells in ankylosing spondylitis. TCRdb called the 5' RACE reads again in MiXCR, with one record for every CDR3 protein. The sample contains approximately 340,000 distinct CDR3 sequences, roughly 14% of which appear only once. Sequencing was carried out using blood, either unsorted or a sorted T cell fraction (not recorded which). Receptor source: a male donor with ankylosing spondylitis or in good health (not recorded which). Both conserved end residues are trimmed from each CDR3.

V	length	J	CDR3
TRBV3-1	11	TRBJ1-2	ASRALRGDGYT
TRBV15	13	TRBJ2-1	ATSRGRDPYNEQF
TRBV7-8	14	TRBJ1-2	ASSPSGRGTGYSYT
TRBV4-2	14	TRBJ2-1	ASSQDGIANYNEQF
TRBV29-1	12	TRBJ2-7	SVESRSRGGEQY
TRBV4-1	10	TRBJ2-2	ASSLPVGELF
TRBV3-1	11	TRBJ1-1	ASSNRGPPEAF
TRBV5-1	13	TRBJ2-1	ASSLAGAGYNEQF
TRBV3-1	12	TRBJ2-5	ARSQDEEGETQY
TRBV12-3/TRBV12-4	13	TRBJ1-2	ASSFSNRYNYGYT
TRBV14	13	TRBJ2-5	ASSQVRWGQETQY
TRBV12-3/TRBV12-4	15	TRBJ2-6	ASSLETGGSGANVLT
TRBV10-3	14	TRBJ2-1	AISVSRQGPDNEQF
TRBV6-1	14	TRBJ2-3	ASTLTGTKTTDTQY
TRBV7-2	11	TRBJ2-7	ASSFRKAYEQY
TRBV9	14	TRBJ1-3	ASSVDPGTGANTIY
TRBV3-1	9	TRBJ2-1	ASRGVNEQF
TRBV5-1	11	TRBJ2-1	ASSLTPAGEQF
TRBV20-1	12	TRBJ1-1	SASFQGIHTEAF
TRBV5-6	16	TRBJ2-1	ASSLEIRGQRGLDEQF
TRBV5-6	14	TRBJ2-7	ASSSDDRFLSYEQY
TRBV9	11	TRBJ2-3	ASGGGGQLSQY
TRBV11-2	14	TRBJ2-1	ASSLDLSGGPSKQF
TRBV9	10	TRBJ1-2	ASSDYGYGYT
TRBV7-9	10	TRBJ1-1	ASSLGHGTAF
TRBV11-2	16	TRBJ2-1	ASSFLAGGWTSYNEQF
TRBV3-1	15	TRBJ1-5	ASSQDGGQAGNQPQH
TRBV20-1	13	TRBJ2-5	SAREGRGARVTQY
TRBV4-2	13	TRBJ2-3	ASSPVMGLTDTQY
TRBV20-1	12	TRBJ2-1	SASVGHPYNEQF
TRBV6-1	11	TRBJ2-1	ASTGAGYNEQF
TRBV12-3/TRBV12-4	12	TRBJ2-7	ASSPRTGAYEQY
TRBV5-1	15	TRBJ2-3	ASSLSRLAGAADTQY
TRBV3-1	13	TRBJ1-4	ASSHRGAANEKLF
TRBV27	14	TRBJ2-3	ASSLYSGREGNTQY
TRBV21-1	14	TRBJ2-7	ASSRGGQARVDEQY
TRBV27	16	TRBJ1-2	ASSLSADLASHFYGYT
TRBV15	14	TRBJ2-7	ATSRGVASGDYEQY
TRBV12-3/TRBV12-4	11	TRBJ2-7	ASSLAHTNEQY
TRBV30	14	TRBJ2-5	AWNPGGSGGIGTQY
TRBV6-2/TRBV6-3	13	TRBJ2-5	ASSYSGTIQETQY
TRBV3-1	14	TRBJ2-2	ASSQFLAGAAGELF
TRBV6-5	14	TRBJ2-2	ASSSPRQGYTGELF
TRBV12-3/TRBV12-4	12	TRBJ2-5	ASSLATGSGTQY
TRBV20-1	11	TRBJ1-4	SAPDRGGEKLF
TRBV7-9	15	TRBJ1-2	ASSLAGQEGALYGYT
TRBV5-1	14	TRBJ2-3	ASSLGSSTSTDTQY
TRBV4-1	13	TRBJ2-2	ASSREGTNTGELF
TRBV16	13	TRBJ1-6	ASSQSGTNNSPLH
TRBV4-1	12	TRBJ2-2	ASSLQTNSGELF
TRBV7-2	12	TRBJ2-7	ASSLTGAYYEQY
TRBV9	16	TRBJ2-1	ASSVATGGGLGSDEQF
TRBV5-1	13	TRBJ2-3	ASSLLTRNTDTQY